These T cell receptor beta chains were read from a single sample in a study of beta chain features in type 1 diabetes. Some clones are missing from TCRdb's copy, which holds only in-frame ones; the method was immunoSEQ multiplex PCR. The data contain roughly 240,000 clones, around 24% of them singletons. Source material: naive CD4+ T cells from blood. All receptors derive from a woman between 25 and 40 years old with type 1 diabetes. Each CDR3 is given with its conserved first and last residue. The order of the fields is clone size, J gene, V gene, D gene, CDR3 protein, CDR3 DNA. D genes are given only for firm matches. The size entry is marked missing in some rows and otherwise reads once, few, many or a size class.

.	TRBJ2-1	TRBV5-1	TRBD2	CASSPSGLAGYNEQFF	TGCGCCAGCAGCCCTAGCGGACTAGCGGGCTACAATGAGCAGTTCTTC
.	TRBJ2-3	TRBV4-1	.	CASSHPFSTDTQYF	TGCGCCAGCAGCCATCCCTTCAGCACAGATACGCAGTATTTT
.	TRBJ2-6	TRBV30	.	CACPDKTGHSGANVLTF	TGTGCCTGTCCGGACAAAACGGGCCACTCTGGGGCCAACGTCCTGACTTTC
.	TRBJ2-7	TRBV4-1	TRBD2	CASSQGLAYEQYF	TGCGCCAGCAGCCAGGGACTAGCGTACGAGCAGTACTTC
once	TRBJ1-5	TRBV27	.	CASSPSWHHRGFGNQPQHF	TGTGCCAGCAGCCCATCGTGGCACCACCGAGGGTTCGGCAATCAGCCCCAGCATTTT
few	TRBJ1-1	TRBV5-1	.	CASSAGTPNTEAFF	TGCGCCAGCAGCGCCGGGACACCAAACACTGAAGCTTTCTTT
.	TRBJ2-3	TRBV23-1	TRBD2	CASRLAGGPRADTQYF	TGCGCCAGCAGGCTAGCGGGAGGGCCTCGGGCAGATACGCAGTATTTT
few	TRBJ2-7	TRBV9	.	CASSAYGDLSYEQYF	TGTGCCAGCAGCGCCTATGGGGACTTGTCCTACGAGCAGTACTTC
few	TRBJ1-5	TRBV28	.	CASSLGQGYQPQHF	TGTGCCAGCAGTTTGGGGCAGGGATATCAGCCCCAGCATTTT
few	TRBJ2-1	TRBV2	TRBD2	CASSDELAVYNEQFF	TGTGCCAGCAGTGACGAACTAGCGGTCTACAATGAGCAGTTCTTC
.	TRBJ2-3	TRBV18	TRBD2	CASSPLAGASTDTQYF	TGTGCCAGCTCACCCCTAGCGGGGGCTAGCACAGATACGCAGTATTTT
.	TRBJ1-2	TRBV19	TRBD1	CASSTIQGSGFSGYTF	TGTGCCAGTAGTACGATACAGGGGTCTGGGTTTAGTGGCTACACCTTC
.	TRBJ2-2	TRBV30	.	CAGRENTGELFF	TGTGCCGGGCGGGAAAACACCGGGGAGCTGTTTTTT
few	TRBJ1-5	TRBV7-9	.	CASSLQGGQPQHF	TGTGCCAGCAGCTTACAGGGTGGTCAGCCCCAGCATTTT
few	TRBJ1-2	TRBV4-1	.	CASSPAGSRPNGYTF	TGCGCCAGCAGCCCCGCAGGCAGCCGCCCGAATGGCTACACCTTC
few	TRBJ2-5	TRBV9	.	CASSVAGEGGETQYF	TGTGCCAGCAGCGTAGCAGGCGAGGGCGGAGAGACCCAGTACTTC
few	TRBJ1-1	TRBV6-6	.	CASSRGLNMRAFF	TGTGCCAGCAGTCGCGGACTCAACATGCGAGCTTTCTTT
.	TRBJ2-1	TRBV5-1	TRBD2	CASSISLAGVSDEQFF	TGCGCCAGCAGCATCTCACTAGCGGGAGTTAGTGATGAGCAGTTCTTC
.	TRBJ2-1	TRBV28	TRBD2	CASSPAGTSGRAGEQFF	TGTGCCAGCAGTCCCGCCGGGACTAGCGGGAGGGCTGGTGAGCAGTTCTTC
few	TRBJ2-7	TRBV29-1	TRBD2	CSVAISGTSYEQYF	TGCAGCGTCGCGATTAGCGGGACTAGCTACGAGCAGTACTTC
few	TRBJ2-5	TRBV7-9	TRBD1	CASSPTGTGVQETQYF	TGTGCCAGCAGCCCTACCGGGACAGGGGTACAAGAGACCCAGTACTTC
.	TRBJ2-1	TRBV5-1	.	CASSSSGVYYNEQFF	TGCGCCAGCAGCTCCTCGGGAGTCTACTACAATGAGCAGTTCTTC
.	TRBJ2-7	TRBV4-2	TRBD2	CASSQDLASGSYEQYF	TGTGCCAGCAGCCAAGATCTGGCTAGCGGCTCCTACGAGCAGTACTTC
few	TRBJ2-5	TRBV4-1	.	CASSRNPSRVETQYF	TGCGCCAGCAGCCGAAATCCCTCCCGGGTTGAAACCCAGTACTTC
.	TRBJ2-3	TRBV5-1	TRBD2	CASSLGLAGDGTDTQYF	TGCGCCAGCAGCTTGGGGTTAGCGGGAGATGGCACAGATACGCAGTATTTT
few	TRBJ1-4	TRBV7-9	.	CASSLLQGGEKLFF	TGTGCCAGCAGCTTACTACAGGGTGGAGAAAAACTGTTTTTT
.	TRBJ2-6	TRBV30	.	CAWSVPQAGANVLTF	TGTGCCTGGAGTGTTCCCCAGGCTGGGGCCAACGTCCTGACTTTC
.	TRBJ2-1	TRBV6-5	.	CASSDTSRRSNEQFF	TGTGCCAGCAGCGATACTAGCCGCCGATCAAATGAGCAGTTCTTC
.	TRBJ2-7	TRBV11-1	.	CASSPWAPPDYEQYF	TGTGCCAGCAGCCCCTGGGCCCCACCAGACTACGAGCAGTACTTC
few	TRBJ1-5	TRBV30	TRBD1	CAWSRDRVRGNQPQHF	TGTGCCTGGAGTAGGGACAGGGTCCGAGGCAATCAGCCCCAGCATTTT
few	TRBJ2-1	TRBV18	TRBD1	CASSPWDRMIYNEQFF	TGTGCCAGCTCACCATGGGACAGGATGATCTACAATGAGCAGTTCTTC
few	TRBJ2-1	TRBV5-1	TRBD2	CASSLGGRDNEQFF	TGCGCCAGCAGCTTGGGGGGGAGGGACAATGAGCAGTTCTTC
few	TRBJ1-2	TRBV14	.	CASSQVHGANYGYTF	TGTGCCAGCAGCCAAGTTCACGGAGCTAACTATGGCTACACCTTC
.	TRBJ2-5	TRBV9	.	CASSLGDEETQYF	TGTGCCAGCAGCTTGGGAGATGAAGAGACCCAGTACTTC
few	TRBJ2-7	TRBV28	TRBD1	CASSIPGQSYEQYF	TGTGCCAGCAGTATCCCGGGACAGAGCTACGAGCAGTACTTC